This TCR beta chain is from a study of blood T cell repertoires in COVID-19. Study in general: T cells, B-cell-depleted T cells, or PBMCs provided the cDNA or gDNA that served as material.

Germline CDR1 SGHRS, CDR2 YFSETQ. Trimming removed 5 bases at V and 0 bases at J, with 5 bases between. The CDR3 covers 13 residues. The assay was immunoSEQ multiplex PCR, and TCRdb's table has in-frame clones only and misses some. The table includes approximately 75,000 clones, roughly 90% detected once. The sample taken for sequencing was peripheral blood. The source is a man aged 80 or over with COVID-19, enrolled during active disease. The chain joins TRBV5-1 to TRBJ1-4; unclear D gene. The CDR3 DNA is TGCGCCAGCAGGAGTTCAACTAATGAAAAACTGTTTTTT. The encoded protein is CASRSSTNEKLFF.